This T cell receptor beta chain was identified in a study of T cells in Graves' hyperthyroidism and ophthalmopathy (dated by TCRdb to between 2018 and 2021). Turning to the overall study: Peripheral blood was collected at initial diagnosis, before any treatment. In addition, the study compared T-cell repertoires in thyroid tissue and in blood from six Graves' hyperthyroidism patients. The roughly 100 discovery patients were randomly divided into training and test sets at a 7:3 ratio. TCR Vbeta CDR3 sequencing of fewer than 150 peripheral blood samples (approximately 44 ophthalmopathy, 75 to 85 hyperthyroidism and approximately 17 progressor patients) is reported in the paper. Prospective prediction of ophthalmopathy was tested in an independent validation cohort of approximately 18 hyperthyroidism patients and 17 patients who later progressed to ophthalmopathy. To identify TCR V-J signatures that set the groups apart, the researchers used a discovery cohort of about a hundred patients, made up of around 42 with Graves' ophthalmopathy and 55 to 65 with stable Graves' hyperthyroidism. After sampling, hyperthyroidism patients received methimazole starting at 30 mg daily, and ophthalmopathy patients received high-dose intravenous methylprednisolone. Broader findings and caveats from the paper: No statistical method was used to set the sample size in advance, and investigators knew the group allocation. In cross-validation, a model built on a 13 V-J signature told ophthalmopathy apart from stable hyperthyroidism with roughly 87% sensitivity and about 81% specificity, and in testing the same model reached 80%/75%. In validation, the model predicted progression to ophthalmopathy a median of about 6.5 months before onset, with roughly 70% sensitivity and almost 75% specificity. Most expanded thyroid clonotypes (frequency above 0.001) were also detected in blood, suggesting blood repertoires may reflect thyroid immune responses.

The CDR3 covers 15 residues, taking in both the cysteine and the phenylalanine. Just the 45-base CDR3 DNA is kept, in frame starting at base 1. According to the germline V gene (reference sequence), CDR1 reads DFQATT and CDR2 reads SNEGSKA. Ends trimmed: V by 6 bases, J by 8 bases; bases unmatched to a gene: 15. The TCR beta CDR3 regions were amplified from RNA transcripts. The first round of RT-PCR for the TCR CDR3 was performed with the HTBI primer set and the Qiagen OneStep RT-PCR kit. The libraries were constructed in a second round of multiplex PCR and then size-selected and purified. Sequencing of the libraries was done on an Illumina HiSeq2000 using paired-end 100 bp reads. The study's own analysis went as follows. SOAPnuke was used to process the raw data, removing reads that contained adapters or uncalled bases, had a mean Phred below 15, or lacked an exact match to the constant primer or identifier. High-quality paired reads were merged with COPE v1.2.5, and unique nucleotide sequences were defined as clonotypes. MiTCR v1.1 was used to align the clonotypes against IMGT TRBV, TRBD and TRBJ reference segments. Analysis was restricted to V-J combinations with a frequency above 0.0001, which covered about 99% of repertoires. The TCS score was defined as F50 (clonal expansion) divided by E x V (chaos), with BLOSUM62-based TCRdist calculated between CDR3 peptides within each V-J. Welch's t-statistics and random forest reduced around 520 V-J features to fewer than 15, which were used in a naive Bayes classifier (R e1071). In TCRdb, the public reads were trimmed at Q25 with fastp and aligned with MiXCR, with productive beta chains retained. Every distinct CDR3 protein forms one entry, paired with its most common genes and DNA. The V and J calls, along with clone size, are taken from TCRdb and not from the paper's own processing. The sample table holds approximately 630,000 distinct CDR3 sequences, of which about 16% were seen once. The ten top clones hold around 4% of the sample.

Stable Graves' hyperthyroidism was defined as the absence of progression to ophthalmopathy over 18 months of follow-up. Hyperthyroidism patients were newly diagnosed, had a disease duration of under 2 months, and were aged 18 to 65 years. Any patient with an uncontrolled infection, another autoimmune disease, pregnancy or lactation was excluded. Diagnoses were established on the basis of clinical symptoms, serum thyroxine and TRAb, thyroid ultrasound, and orbital computed tomography. PBMCs were separated from roughly 10 ml of fresh peripheral blood using Ficoll-Paque density gradient centrifugation. Total RNA was extracted using Trizol reagent, and RNA quality was assessed on an Agilent 2100 Bioanalyzer. At least ten counts were recorded for this clonotype. This clone's antigen is unknown. No much larger clone is present one base from it, and per-base qualities are unavailable.

The sequencing input was blood. This clonotype originated in a young woman with Graves' hyperthyroidism. Recombination linked TRBV20-1 to TRBJ2-1, and 8 junctional nucleotides match TRBD2. The DNA sequence is TGCAGTGCGACCAGACTAGCGCCTTCGAGCGATGAGCAGTTCTTC. This sequence encodes CSATRLAPSSDEQFF.